These 11 T cell receptor beta chains originate from one sample sequenced in a study of blood T cell repertoires in COVID-19. Clones were read by immunoSEQ multiplex PCR, and TCRdb kept only the in-frame ones, dropping some. The sample gives 90,000 or so clones, roughly nine tenths of which show up once; 1.8% is in the top ten. The sequencing sample was made of peripheral blood. The origin of the receptors is a human donor with active COVID-19. The donor label of this sample is uncertain.

The chain uses TRBV2 and TRBJ1-3; TRBD1 might be the D (6 bases). Trimming left V 0 bases short and J 8 bases short, with 14 bases between. The V gene's germline CDR1 is SNHLY and CDR2 FYNNEI. The CDR3 runs 15 residues. CDR3 loop: CASSEAAGGADTIYF. The CDR3 DNA reads as TGTGCCAGCAGTGAAGCGGCCGGGGGGGCAGACACCATATATTTT.

J is TRBJ2-2 and V is TRBV5-1; 7 nucleotides line up with TRBD1. The germline gives CDR1 SGHRS, CDR2 YFSETQ. The length of the CDR3 is 16 residues. The V and J ends lost 4 bases and 6 bases, in that order; junction bases with no gene match: 12. This CDR3 is CASSHRTGQPPGELFF. In nucleotides, the CDR3 is TGCGCCAGCAGCCATCGCACGGGACAGCCCCCCGGGGAGCTGTTTTTT. Supplemented by reference TRBV5-1 and TRBJ2-2, the full variable domain reads KAGVTQTPRYLIKTRGQQVTLSCSPISGHRSVSWYQQTPGQGLQFLFEYFSETQRNKGNFPGRFSGRQFSNSRSEMNVSTLELGDSALYLCASSHRTGQPPGELFFGEGSRLTVL.

The gene calls are TRBV14 and TRBJ2-1, with 13 positions matching TRBD2. V shed 4 bases and J 7 bases; nucleotides not matched to a gene: 13. Germline V lookup: CDR1 SGHDN, CDR2 FVKESK. The CDR3 is made up of 18 amino acids. The CDR3 sequence is CASSPYKGLAGPSNEQFF. In DNA, the CDR3 is TGTGCCAGCAGCCCATATAAGGGACTAGCGGGGCCTAGTAATGAGCAGTTCTTC.

J is TRBJ2-3 and V is TRBV2, with 11 bases fitting TRBD2. CDR3 length: 15 amino acids. Per germline, CDR1 SNHLY and CDR2 FYNNEI. Unmatched junction bases numbered 6, after V lost 10 bases and J lost 0 bases. The chain's CDR3 is CATARTSGSTDTQYF. In DNA, the CDR3 is TGTGCCACCGCAAGGACTAGCGGGAGCACAGATACGCAGTATTTT.

The rearrangement uses TRBV11-2 and TRBJ1-2; 9 bases are a match to TRBD1. Germline CDR1 reads SGHAT; CDR2 reads FQNNGV. Trimming took 5 bases from V and 6 from J; bases not matched to a gene: 10. The CDR3 spans 15 residues. The CDR3 DNA reads as TGTGCCAGCAGCCTATCACGGACAGGGGCCAATGGCTACACCTTC. Protein sequence: CASSLSRTGANGYTF.

The CDR3: CASSVALAGGRTGELFF. The CDR3 DNA follows: TGTGCCAGCAGCGTAGCGCTAGCGGGGGGACGGACCGGGGAGCTGTTTTTT. The V call is TRBV9, the J call TRBJ2-2, with 11 bases identical to TRBD2. This CDR3 is built from 17 residues. J gave up 5 bases and V 0 bases, and 6 bases lay outside the gene matches. Germline values: CDR1 SGDLS, CDR2 YYNGEE.

V is TRBV2 and J is TRBJ2-5; TRBD1 is a possible D gene (6 bases). Between the trimmed V and J ends, which lost 3 bases and 5 bases, there was a span of 10 bases. The CDR3 runs 13 residues. CDR1 is SNHLY and CDR2 is FYNNEI in the germline V gene. CDR3 nucleotides: TGTGCCAGCAGTGAGAGGGGGTTGGAGACCCAGTACTTC. The encoded protein is CASSERGLETQYF.

The chain uses TRBV9 and TRBJ1-1, with TRBD1 matching 7 bases. CDR3 length: 15 amino acids. Germline V gene lookup returns CDR1 SGDLS and CDR2 YYNGEE. Unmatched junction bases numbered 7, after V lost 3 bases and J lost 2 bases. This CDR3 reads CASSAQGQPNTEAFF. The CDR3 DNA sequence: TGTGCCAGCAGCGCCCAGGGACAGCCAAACACTGAAGCTTTCTTT. Complete variable domain (other parts from reference TRBV9 and TRBJ1-1): DSGVTQTPKHLITATGQRVTLRCSPRSGDLSVYWYQQSLDQGLQFLIQYYNGEERAKGNILERFSAQQFPDLHSELNLSSLELGDSALYFCASSAQGQPNTEAFFGQGTRLTVV.

V and J are TRBV5-5 and TRBJ2-2; 9 bases are shared with TRBD2. Per germline, CDR1 SGHKS and CDR2 YYEKEE (reference sequence). This CDR3 spans 18 amino acids. V gave up 2 bases and J gave up 6 bases; unmatched junction bases: 14. The CDR3 DNA follows: TGTGCCAGCAGCTTATCGCCAGTAGCGGGGGTAGGATCCGGGGAGCTGTTTTTT. It specifies CASSLSPVAGVGSGELFF.

In its sample, this clone was seen once. V usage is TRBV5-1 and J usage is TRBJ2-2; D may be TRBD1 (6 bases). The CDR3 runs 18 residues. The germline gives CDR1 SGHRS, CDR2 YFSETQ. Trimming took off 4 bases at V and 4 bases at J, with 23 bases between the two ends. In nucleotides, the CDR3 is TGCGCCAGCAGCGAGGATCCCGGGACACAGGGAGCCACCGGGGAGCTGTTTTTT. Amino acid sequence: CASSEDPGTQGATGELFF. Drawing the rest from reference TRBV5-1 and TRBJ2-2, the complete variable domain is KAGVTQTPRYLIKTRGQQVTLSCSPISGHRSVSWYQQTPGQGLQFLFEYFSETQRNKGNFPGRFSGRQFSNSRSEMNVSTLELGDSALYLCASSEDPGTQGATGELFFGEGSRLTVL.

The J gene is TRBJ2-2, the V gene TRBV11-3; 7 nucleotides align to TRBD1. This CDR3 is built from 14 residues. With V trimmed by 1 base and J by 6 bases, 2 bases remained unmatched. Per the germline V gene, CDR1 is SGHNT and CDR2 is YENEEA. The DNA of the CDR3 is TGTGCCAGCAGCTTAGCAGGGACAGCCGGGGAGCTGTTTTTT. Protein: CASSLAGTAGELFF.